This T cell receptor (beta chain) derives from a study of lymphopenia after photon versus proton radiotherapy. Study-wide points: Better survival with proton therapy was suggested as possible, not demonstrated. In patients who died, overall survival fell as post-nadir TCR diversity dropped more.

After removal of 0 bases from V and 7 bases from J, the junction contained 6 bases not matched to a gene. This CDR3 is built from 15 residues. Germline V gene data show CDR1 as SGDLS and CDR2 as YYNGEE. In the case of this clone: Its antigen is still unknown.

Assay: immunoSEQ multiplex PCR; the TCRdb copy retains only in-frame clones and omits some. The table lists about 33,000 clones, 75% to 90% of them singletons. This TCR was recovered from a woman in her fifties or sixties with pancreatic cancer. The source material was peripheral blood, sampled from a patient treated with photon-based radiotherapy. The chain joins TRBV9 to TRBJ2-2, with 7 bases matching TRBD2. CDR3 protein: CASSVEAGVSGELFF. The CDR3 nucleotides are TGTGCCAGCAGCGTAGAGGCGGGAGTTAGCGGGGAGCTGTTTTTT.